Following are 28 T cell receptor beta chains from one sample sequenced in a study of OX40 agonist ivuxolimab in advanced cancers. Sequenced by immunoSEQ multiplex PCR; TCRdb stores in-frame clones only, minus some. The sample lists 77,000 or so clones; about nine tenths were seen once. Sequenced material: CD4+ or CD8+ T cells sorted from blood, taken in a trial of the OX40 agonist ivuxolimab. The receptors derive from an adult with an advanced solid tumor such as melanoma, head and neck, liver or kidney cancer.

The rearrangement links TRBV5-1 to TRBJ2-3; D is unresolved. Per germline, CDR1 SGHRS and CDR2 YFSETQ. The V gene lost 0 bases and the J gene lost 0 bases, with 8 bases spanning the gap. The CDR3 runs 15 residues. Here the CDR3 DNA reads TGCGCCAGCAGCTTGGACGGGCAGAGCACAGATACGCAGTATTTT. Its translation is CASSLDGQSTDTQYF.

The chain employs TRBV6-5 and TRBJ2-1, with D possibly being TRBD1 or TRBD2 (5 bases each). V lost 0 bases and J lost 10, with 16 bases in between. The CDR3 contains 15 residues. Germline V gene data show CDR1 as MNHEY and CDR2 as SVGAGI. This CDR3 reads CASSYSGRGLREQFF. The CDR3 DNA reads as TGTGCCAGCAGTTACTCCGGACGGGGCCTCAGAGAGCAGTTCTTC.

This CDR3 reads CASGLVLGGTGELFF. CDR3 DNA: TGTGCTAGTGGTTTGGTACTTGGGGGCACCGGGGAGCTGTTTTTT. The rearrangement joins TRBV12-5 to TRBJ2-2, with D perhaps given as TRBD1 or TRBD2 (5 bases each). V dropped 0 bases and J dropped 4 bases, with 9 bases sitting between them. The CDR3 is 15 residues long. Germline V gene sequence: CDR1 LGHNT, CDR2 FRNRAP.

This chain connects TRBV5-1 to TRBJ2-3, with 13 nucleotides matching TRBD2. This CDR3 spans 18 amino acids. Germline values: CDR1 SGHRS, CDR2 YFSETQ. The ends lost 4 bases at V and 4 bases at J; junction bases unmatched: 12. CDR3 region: CASSRGTSGDLRADTQYF. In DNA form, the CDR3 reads TGCGCCAGCAGCCGGGGGACTAGCGGGGACTTGCGCGCAGATACGCAGTATTTT.

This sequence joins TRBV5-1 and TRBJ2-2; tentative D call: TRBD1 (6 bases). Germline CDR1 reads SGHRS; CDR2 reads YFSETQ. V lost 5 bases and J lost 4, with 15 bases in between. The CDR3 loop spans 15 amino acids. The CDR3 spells CASRRGGSSTGELFF. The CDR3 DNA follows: TGCGCCAGCAGAAGAGGGGGTTCCAGCACCGGGGAGCTGTTTTTT.

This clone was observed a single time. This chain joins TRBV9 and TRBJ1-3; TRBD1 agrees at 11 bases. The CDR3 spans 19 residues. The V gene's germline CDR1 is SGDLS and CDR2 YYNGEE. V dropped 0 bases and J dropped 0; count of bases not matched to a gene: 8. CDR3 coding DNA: TGTGCCAGCAGCGTAGATCCGCCGGGACAGGGGGGCTCTGGAAACACCATATATTTT. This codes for CASSVDPPGQGGSGNTIYF.

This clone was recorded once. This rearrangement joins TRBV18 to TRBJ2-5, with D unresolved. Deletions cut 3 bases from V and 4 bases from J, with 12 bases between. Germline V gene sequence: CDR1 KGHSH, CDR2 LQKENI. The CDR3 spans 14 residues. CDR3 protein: CASSPVAWGETQYF. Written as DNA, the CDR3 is TGTGCCAGCTCACCCGTGGCATGGGGAGAGACCCAGTACTTC.

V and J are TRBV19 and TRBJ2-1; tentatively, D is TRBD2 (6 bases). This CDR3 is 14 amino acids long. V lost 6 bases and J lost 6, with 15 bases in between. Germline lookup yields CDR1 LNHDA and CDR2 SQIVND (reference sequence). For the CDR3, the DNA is TGTGCCAGTAGCGACCGGGACTTACGCAATGAGCAGTTCTTC. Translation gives CASSDRDLRNEQFF.

The CDR3 region is CASSYSTLNEKLFF. The CDR3 coding sequence is TGTGCCAGCAGTTACTCGACTCTAAATGAAAAACTGTTTTTT. The V call is TRBV6-5, the J call TRBJ1-4; D not resolved. Deletions cut 0 bases from V and 5 bases from J, with 7 bases between. CDR1 and CDR2 (germline): MNHEY, SVGAGI. This CDR3 has 14 amino acids.

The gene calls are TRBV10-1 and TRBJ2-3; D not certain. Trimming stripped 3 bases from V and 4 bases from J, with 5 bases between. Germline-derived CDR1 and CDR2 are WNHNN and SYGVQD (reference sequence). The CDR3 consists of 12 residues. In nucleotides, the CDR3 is TGCGCCAGCAGTGAATCGGCAGATACGCAGTATTTT. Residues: CASSESADTQYF.

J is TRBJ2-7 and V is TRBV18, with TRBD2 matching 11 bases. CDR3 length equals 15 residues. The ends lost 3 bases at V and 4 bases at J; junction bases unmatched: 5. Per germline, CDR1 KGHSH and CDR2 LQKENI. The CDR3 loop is CASSPGTSGIYEQYF. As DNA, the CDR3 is TGTGCCAGCTCACCGGGGACTAGCGGTATTTACGAGCAGTACTTC. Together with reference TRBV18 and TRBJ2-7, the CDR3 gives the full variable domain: NAGVMQNPRHLVRRRGQEARLRCSPMKGHSHVYWYRQLPEEGLKFMVYLQKENIIDESGMPKERFSAEFPKEGPSILRIQQVVRGDSAAYFCASSPGTSGIYEQYFGPGTRLTVT.

CDR3 region: CASIPTEQGNTEAFF. CDR3 coding DNA: TGTGCCAGCATCCCAACCGAACAGGGGAACACTGAAGCTTTCTTT. The V gene is TRBV27, the J gene TRBJ1-1, with a weak D call TRBD1 (6 bases). The CDR3 sequence is 15 residues long. Germline assignment: CDR1 MNHEY and CDR2 SMNVEV (reference sequence). V was clipped by 7 bases and J by 1 base, with 16 bases between them.

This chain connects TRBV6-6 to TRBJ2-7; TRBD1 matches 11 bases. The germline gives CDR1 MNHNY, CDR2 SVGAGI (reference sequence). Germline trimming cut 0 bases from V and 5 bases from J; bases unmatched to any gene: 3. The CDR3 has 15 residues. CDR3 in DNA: TGTGCCAGCAGTTACTCGAGGACAGGGGGCAACGAGCAGTACTTC. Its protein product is CASSYSRTGGNEQYF.

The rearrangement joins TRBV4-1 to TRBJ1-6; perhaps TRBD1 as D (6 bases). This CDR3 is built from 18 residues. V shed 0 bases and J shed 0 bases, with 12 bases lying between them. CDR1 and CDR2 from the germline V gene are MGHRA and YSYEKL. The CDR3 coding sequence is TGCGCCAGCAGCCAAGATCGAGGGGGGAGCTCCTATAATTCACCCCTCCACTTT. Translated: CASSQDRGGSSYNSPLHF.

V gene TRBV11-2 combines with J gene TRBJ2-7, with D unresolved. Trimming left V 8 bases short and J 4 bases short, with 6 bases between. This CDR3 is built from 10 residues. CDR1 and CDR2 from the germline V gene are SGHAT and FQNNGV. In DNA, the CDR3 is TGTGCCAGCGGGGTTTACGAGCAGTACTTC. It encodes CASGVYEQYF.

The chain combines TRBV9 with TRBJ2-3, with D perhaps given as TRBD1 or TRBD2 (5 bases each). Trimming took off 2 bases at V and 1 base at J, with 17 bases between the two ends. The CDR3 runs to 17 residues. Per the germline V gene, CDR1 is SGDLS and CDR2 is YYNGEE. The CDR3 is CASSVGVRGRGTDTQYF. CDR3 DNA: TGTGCCAGCAGCGTTGGGGTACGGGGCCGGGGCACAGATACGCAGTATTTT.

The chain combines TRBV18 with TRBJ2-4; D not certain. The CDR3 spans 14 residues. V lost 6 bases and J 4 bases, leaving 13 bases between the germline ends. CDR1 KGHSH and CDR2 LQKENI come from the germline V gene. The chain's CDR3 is CASSAEDGKNIQYF. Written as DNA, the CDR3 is TGTGCCAGCTCCGCCGAGGACGGTAAAAACATTCAGTACTTC.

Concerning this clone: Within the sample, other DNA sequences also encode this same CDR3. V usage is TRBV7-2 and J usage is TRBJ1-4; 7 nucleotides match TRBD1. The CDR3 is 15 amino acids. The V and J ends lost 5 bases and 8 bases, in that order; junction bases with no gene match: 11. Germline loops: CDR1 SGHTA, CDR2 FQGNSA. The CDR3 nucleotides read TGTGCCAGCAGCCCCGCGGGTAGGGGGCTGGAAAAACTGTTTTTT. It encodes CASSPAGRGLEKLFF.

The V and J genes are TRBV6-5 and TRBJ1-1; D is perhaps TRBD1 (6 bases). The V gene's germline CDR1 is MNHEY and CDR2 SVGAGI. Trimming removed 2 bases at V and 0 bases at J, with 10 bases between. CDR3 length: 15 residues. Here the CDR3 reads CASSYEGDMNTEAFF. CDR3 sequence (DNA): TGTGCCAGCAGTTACGAGGGGGATATGAACACTGAAGCTTTCTTT.

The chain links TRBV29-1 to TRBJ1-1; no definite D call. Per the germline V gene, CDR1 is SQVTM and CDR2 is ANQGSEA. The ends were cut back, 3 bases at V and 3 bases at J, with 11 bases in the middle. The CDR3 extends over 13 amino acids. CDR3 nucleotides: TGCAGCGTTGAGGCAGATGGGCACACTGAAGCTTTCTTT. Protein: CSVEADGHTEAFF.

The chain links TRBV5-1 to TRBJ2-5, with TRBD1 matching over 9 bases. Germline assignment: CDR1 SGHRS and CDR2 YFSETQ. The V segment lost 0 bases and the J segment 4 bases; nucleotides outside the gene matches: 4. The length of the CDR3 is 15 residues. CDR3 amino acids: CASSLADRGGETQYF. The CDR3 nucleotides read TGCGCCAGCAGCTTGGCCGACAGGGGGGGAGAGACCCAGTACTTC.

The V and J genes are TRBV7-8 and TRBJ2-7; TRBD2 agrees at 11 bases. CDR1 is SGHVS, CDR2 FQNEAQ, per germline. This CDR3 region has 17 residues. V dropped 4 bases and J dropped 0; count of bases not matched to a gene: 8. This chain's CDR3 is CASSSGLAGTSSYEQYF. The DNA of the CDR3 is TGTGCCAGCAGCTCTGGACTAGCGGGTACTAGCTCCTACGAGCAGTACTTC.

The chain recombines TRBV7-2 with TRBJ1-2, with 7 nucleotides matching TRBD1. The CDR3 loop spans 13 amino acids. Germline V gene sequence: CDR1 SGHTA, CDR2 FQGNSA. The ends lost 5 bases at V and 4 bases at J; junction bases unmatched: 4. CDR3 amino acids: CASSTTGVYGYTF. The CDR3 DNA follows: TGTGCCAGCAGCACCACAGGGGTCTATGGCTACACCTTC.

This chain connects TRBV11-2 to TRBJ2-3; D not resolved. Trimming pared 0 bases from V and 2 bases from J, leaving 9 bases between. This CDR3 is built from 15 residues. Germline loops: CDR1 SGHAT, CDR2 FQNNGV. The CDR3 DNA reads TGTGCCAGCAGCTTAGATCTTAGGACCACAGATACGCAGTATTTT. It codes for CASSLDLRTTDTQYF.

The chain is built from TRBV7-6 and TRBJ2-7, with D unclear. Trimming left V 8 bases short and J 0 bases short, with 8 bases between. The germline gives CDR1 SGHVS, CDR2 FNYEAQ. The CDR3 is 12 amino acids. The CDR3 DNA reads TGTGCCAGCGGGCAGAGCTCCTACGAGCAGTACTTC. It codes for CASGQSSYEQYF.

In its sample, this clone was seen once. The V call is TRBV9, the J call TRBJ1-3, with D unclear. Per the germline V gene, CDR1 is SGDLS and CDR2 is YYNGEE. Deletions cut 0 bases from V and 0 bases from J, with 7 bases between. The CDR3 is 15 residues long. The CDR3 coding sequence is TGTGCCAGCAGCGTAGGAGGGAACTCTGGAAACACCATATATTTT. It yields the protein CASSVGGNSGNTIYF.

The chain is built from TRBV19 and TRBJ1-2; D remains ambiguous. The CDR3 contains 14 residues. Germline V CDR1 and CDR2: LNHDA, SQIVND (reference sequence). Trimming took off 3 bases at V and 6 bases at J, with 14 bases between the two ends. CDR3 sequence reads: CASSMGGSLDGYTF. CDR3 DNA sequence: TGTGCCAGTAGTATGGGCGGATCCCTTGATGGCTACACCTTC.

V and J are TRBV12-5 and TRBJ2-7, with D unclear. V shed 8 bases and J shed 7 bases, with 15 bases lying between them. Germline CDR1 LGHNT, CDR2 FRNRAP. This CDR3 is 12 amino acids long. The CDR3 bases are TGTGCTAGTTCCTCCGAATTCGGTGAGCAGTACTTC. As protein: CASSSEFGEQYF.